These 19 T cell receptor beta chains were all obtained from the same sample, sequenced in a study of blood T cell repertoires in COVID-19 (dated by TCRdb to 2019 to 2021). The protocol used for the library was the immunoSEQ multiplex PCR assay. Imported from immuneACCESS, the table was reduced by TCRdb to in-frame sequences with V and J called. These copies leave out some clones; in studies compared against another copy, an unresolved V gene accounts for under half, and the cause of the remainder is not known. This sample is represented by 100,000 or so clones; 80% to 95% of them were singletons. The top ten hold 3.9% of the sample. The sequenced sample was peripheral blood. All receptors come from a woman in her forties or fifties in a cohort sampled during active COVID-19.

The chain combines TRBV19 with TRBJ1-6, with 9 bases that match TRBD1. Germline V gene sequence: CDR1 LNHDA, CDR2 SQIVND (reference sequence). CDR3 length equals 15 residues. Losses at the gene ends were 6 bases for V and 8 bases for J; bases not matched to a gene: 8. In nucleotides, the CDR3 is TGTGCCAGTAGGACGGGACAGGGTTTTGATTCACCCCTCCACTTT. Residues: CASRTGQGFDSPLHF.

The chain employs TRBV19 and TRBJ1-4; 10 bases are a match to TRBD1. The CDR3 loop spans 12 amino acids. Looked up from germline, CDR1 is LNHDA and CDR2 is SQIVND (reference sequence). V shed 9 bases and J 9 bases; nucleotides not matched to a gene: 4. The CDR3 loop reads CASVDRGQKLFF. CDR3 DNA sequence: TGTGCCAGCGTTGACAGGGGGCAAAAACTGTTTTTT.

The CDR3 region has the DNA TGTGCCAGCTCACCACCGTCGGGGGTTTCTACACCCCTCCACTTT. Translation: CASSPPSGVSTPLHF. V and J are TRBV18 and TRBJ1-6; TRBD1 is a possible D gene (5 bases). The V end was cut by 0 bases, the J end by 11 bases, with 14 bases between. Looked up from germline, CDR1 is KGHSH and CDR2 is LQKENI. There are 15 residues in the CDR3.

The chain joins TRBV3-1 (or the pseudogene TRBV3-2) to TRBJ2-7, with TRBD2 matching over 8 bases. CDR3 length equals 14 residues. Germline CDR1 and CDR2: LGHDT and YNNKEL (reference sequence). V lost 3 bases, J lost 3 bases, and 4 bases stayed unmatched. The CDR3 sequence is CASSQSTSGYEQYF. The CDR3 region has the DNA TGTGCCAGCAGCCAGTCAACTAGCGGCTACGAGCAGTACTTC.

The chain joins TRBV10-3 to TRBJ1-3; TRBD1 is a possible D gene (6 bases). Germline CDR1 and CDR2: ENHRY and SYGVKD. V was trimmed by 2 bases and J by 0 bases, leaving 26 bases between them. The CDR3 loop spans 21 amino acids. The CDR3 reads CAISEQRGRGTLAFSGNTIYF. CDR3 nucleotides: TGTGCCATCAGTGAGCAGCGGGGAAGGGGGACCCTCGCTTTCTCTGGAAACACCATATATTTT.

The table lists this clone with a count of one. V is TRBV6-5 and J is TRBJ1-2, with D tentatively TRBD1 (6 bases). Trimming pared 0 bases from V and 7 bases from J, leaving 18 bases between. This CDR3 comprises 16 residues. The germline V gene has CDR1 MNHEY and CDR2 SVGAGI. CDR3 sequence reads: CASSYSTSAGVGGYTF. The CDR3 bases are TGTGCCAGCAGTTACTCGACTTCGGCAGGGGTTGGTGGCTACACCTTC.

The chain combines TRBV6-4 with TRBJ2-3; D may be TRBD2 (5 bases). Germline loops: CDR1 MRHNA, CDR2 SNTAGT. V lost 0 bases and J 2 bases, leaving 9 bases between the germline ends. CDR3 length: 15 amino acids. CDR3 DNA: TGTGCCAGCAGTGACTCGCATAGCGCCACAGATACGCAGTATTTT. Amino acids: CASSDSHSATDTQYF.

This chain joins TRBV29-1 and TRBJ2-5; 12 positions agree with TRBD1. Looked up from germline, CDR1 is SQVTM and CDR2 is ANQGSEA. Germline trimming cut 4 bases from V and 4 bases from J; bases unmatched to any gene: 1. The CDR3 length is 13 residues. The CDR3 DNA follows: TGCAGCGTTGGGGACAGGGGGCGAGAGACCCAGTACTTC. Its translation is CSVGDRGRETQYF.

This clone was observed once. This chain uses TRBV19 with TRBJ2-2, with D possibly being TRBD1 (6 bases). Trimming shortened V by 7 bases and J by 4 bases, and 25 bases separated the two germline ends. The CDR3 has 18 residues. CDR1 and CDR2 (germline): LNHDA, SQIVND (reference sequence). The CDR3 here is CASTSTVGASMSTGELFF. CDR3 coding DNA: TGTGCCAGTACCTCGACAGTGGGGGCATCGATGTCCACCGGGGAGCTGTTTTTT. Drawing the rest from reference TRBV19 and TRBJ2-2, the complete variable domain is DGGITQSPKYLFRKEGQNVTLSCEQNLNHDAMYWYRQDPGQGLRLIYYSQIVNDFQKGDIAEGYSVSREKKESFPLTVTSAQKNPTAFYLCASTSTVGASMSTGELFFGEGSRLTVL.

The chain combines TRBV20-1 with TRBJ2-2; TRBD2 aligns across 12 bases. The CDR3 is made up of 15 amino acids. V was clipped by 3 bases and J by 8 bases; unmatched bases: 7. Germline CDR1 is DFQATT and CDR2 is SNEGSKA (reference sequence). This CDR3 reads CSASLTSGRPGELFF. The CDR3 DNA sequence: TGCAGTGCTAGTCTGACTAGCGGGAGACCGGGGGAGCTGTTTTTT.

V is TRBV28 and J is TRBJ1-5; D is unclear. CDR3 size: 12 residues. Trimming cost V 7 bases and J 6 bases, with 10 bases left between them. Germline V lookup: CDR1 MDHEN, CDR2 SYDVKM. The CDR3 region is CASNLGGQPQHF. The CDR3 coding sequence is TGTGCCAGCAACCTGGGAGGTCAGCCCCAGCATTTT.

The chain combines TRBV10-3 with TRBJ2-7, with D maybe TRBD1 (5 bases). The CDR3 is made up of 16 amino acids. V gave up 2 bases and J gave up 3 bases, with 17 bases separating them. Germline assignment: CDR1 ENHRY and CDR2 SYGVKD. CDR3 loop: CAISEGGSGQGYEQYF. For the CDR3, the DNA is TGTGCCATCAGTGAGGGTGGCTCAGGTCAGGGCTACGAGCAGTACTTC.

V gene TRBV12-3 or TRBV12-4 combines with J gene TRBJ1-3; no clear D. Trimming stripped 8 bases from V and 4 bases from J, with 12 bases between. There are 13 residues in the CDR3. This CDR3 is CASASSPGNTIYF. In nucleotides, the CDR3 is TGTGCCAGCGCGAGCTCTCCCGGAAACACCATATATTTT.

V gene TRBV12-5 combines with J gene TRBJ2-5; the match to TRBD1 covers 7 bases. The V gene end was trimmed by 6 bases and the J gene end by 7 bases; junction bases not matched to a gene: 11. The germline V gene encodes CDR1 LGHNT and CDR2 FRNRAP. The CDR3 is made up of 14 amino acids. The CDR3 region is CASGSTGSSGTQYF. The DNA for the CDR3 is TGTGCTAGTGGCTCGACAGGGAGCTCGGGGACCCAGTACTTC.

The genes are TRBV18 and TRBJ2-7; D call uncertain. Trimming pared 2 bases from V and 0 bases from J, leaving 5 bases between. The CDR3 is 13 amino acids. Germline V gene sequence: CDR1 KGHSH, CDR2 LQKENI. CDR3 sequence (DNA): TGTGCCAGCTCACCATACGGCTCCTACGAGCAGTACTTC. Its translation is CASSPYGSYEQYF.

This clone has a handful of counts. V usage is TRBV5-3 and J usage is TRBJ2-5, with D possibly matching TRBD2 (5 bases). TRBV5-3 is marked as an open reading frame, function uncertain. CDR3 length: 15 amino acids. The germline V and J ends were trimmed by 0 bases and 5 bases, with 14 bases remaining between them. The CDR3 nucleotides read TGTGCCAGAAGCTTGGGACTACCCCCCTCGGAGACCCAGTACTTC. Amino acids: CARSLGLPPSETQYF.

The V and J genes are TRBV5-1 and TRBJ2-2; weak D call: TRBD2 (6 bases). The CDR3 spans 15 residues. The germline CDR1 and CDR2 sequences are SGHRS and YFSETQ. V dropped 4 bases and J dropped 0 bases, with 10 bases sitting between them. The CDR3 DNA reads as TGCGCCAGCAGCCGGACGGGGGCGAACACCGGGGAGCTGTTTTTT. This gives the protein CASSRTGANTGELFF.

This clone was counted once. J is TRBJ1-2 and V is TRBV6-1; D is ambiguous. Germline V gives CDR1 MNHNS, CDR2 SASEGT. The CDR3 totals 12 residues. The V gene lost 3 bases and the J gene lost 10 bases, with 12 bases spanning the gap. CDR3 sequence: CASSEPQTSYTF. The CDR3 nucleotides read TGTGCCAGCAGTGAGCCCCAGACATCCTACACCTTC.

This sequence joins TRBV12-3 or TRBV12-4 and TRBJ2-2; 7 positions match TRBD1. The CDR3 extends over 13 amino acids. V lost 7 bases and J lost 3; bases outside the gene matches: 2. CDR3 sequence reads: CASTQGHTGELFF. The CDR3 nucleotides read TGTGCCAGCACACAGGGGCACACCGGGGAGCTGTTTTTT.